This passage covers 24 T cell receptor beta chains from one sample sequenced in a study of T cells in Graves' hyperthyroidism and ophthalmopathy. Amplified TCR beta CDR3 regions came from RNA transcripts. When the TCR CDR3 underwent first-round RT-PCR, the HTBI primer set was used. TCRdb used MiXCR to reprocess the multiplex PCR reads, holding one entry per CDR3 protein. The sample contains 250,000 or so distinct CDR3 sequences, about 15% of which appear only once. The specimen was blood. The receptors stem from a woman between 45 and 60 years old with Graves' hyperthyroidism that later progressed to Graves' ophthalmopathy.

This clonotype was recorded many times. CDR3 sequence (DNA): TGCAGTGCTAGAGATTTGGAACTCCGAGGAGCTGAAGCTTTCTTT. Its protein product is CSARDLELRGAEAFF. The rearrangement links TRBV20-1 to TRBJ1-1, with D unclear. From germline, CDR1 is DFQATT and CDR2 SNEGSKA (reference sequence). This CDR3 spans 15 amino acids. V was pared by 0 bases and J by 6 bases, with 17 bases between.

This clonotype came up many times. The chain uses TRBV6-1 and TRBJ2-7, with 8 bases fitting TRBD2. Germline V gene lookup returns CDR1 MNHNS and CDR2 SASEGT. CDR3 length equals 15 residues. V shed 8 bases, J shed 4 bases, and the junction held 13 bases outside the gene matches. The CDR3 nucleotides read TGTGCCAGCCGACCTCCGGGACTAGGCATTTACGAGCAGTACTTC. Translation: CASRPPGLGIYEQYF.

This clonotype showed up just a few times. The chain recombines TRBV19 with TRBJ1-1; no clear D. With 1 base removed from V and 1 base from J, the gap between germline ends came to 16 bases. CDR3 length: 17 residues. From germline, CDR1 is LNHDA and CDR2 SQIVND (reference sequence). The CDR3 nucleotides read TGTGCCAGTAGTATAGGGGTCCGGCAGAATCGGAACACTGAAGCTTTCTTT. It encodes CASSIGVRQNRNTEAFF.

This clonotype was picked up many times. The chain has TRBV20-1 and TRBJ2-7; 7 bases agree with TRBD1. J gave up 0 bases and V 4 bases, and 3 bases lay outside the gene matches. The germline CDR1 and CDR2 sequences are DFQATT and SNEGSKA (reference sequence). This CDR3 has 13 residues. CDR3 nucleotides: TGCAGTGCTACCCGACAGGGCTCCTACGAGCAGTACTTC. Protein product: CSATRQGSYEQYF.

The genes are TRBV6-1 and TRBJ2-5; 9 bases are shared with TRBD2. V gave up 10 bases and J gave up 5 bases; unmatched junction bases: 17. Germline V gives CDR1 MNHNS, CDR2 SASEGT. CDR3 length: 16 residues. CDR3 in amino acids: CAIPILSGSGGETQYF. CDR3 DNA: TGTGCCATCCCAATCCTTTCTGGTAGCGGGGGTGAGACCCAGTACTTC.

With regard to this clonotype: A much more abundant neighbour one base away suggests this may be a read error. The V and J genes are TRBV11-2 and TRBJ2-7, with D possibly TRBD2 on 6 matching bases. Per germline, CDR1 SGHAT and CDR2 FQNNGV. The length of the CDR3 is 15 residues. This CDR3 reads CASSLEAGILAEQYF. CDR3 sequence (DNA): TGTGCCAGCAGTTTAGAGGCGGGAATTCTGGCCGAGCAGTACTTC.

There are a few counts of this clonotype. The chain links TRBV19 to TRBJ2-3; tentative D call: TRBD1 (5 bases). Germline loops: CDR1 LNHDA, CDR2 SQIVND (reference sequence). The ends were cut back, 4 bases at V and 0 bases at J, with 8 bases in the middle. This CDR3 is built from 14 residues. Here the CDR3 DNA reads TGTGCCAGTAGTAACAGGCGCAGCACAGATACGCAGTATTTT. It codes for CASSNRRSTDTQYF.

This clonotype came up many times. The V and J genes are TRBV20-1 and TRBJ1-1; no clear D gene. Germline values: CDR1 DFQATT, CDR2 SNEGSKA (reference sequence). The CDR3 length is 11 residues. The V end lost 6 bases, the J end lost 6 bases, and 11 bases lay between the germline ends. CDR3 coding DNA: TGCAGTGCCTCCGCGTCGCCTGAAGCTTTCTTT. Amino acids: CSASASPEAFF.

This clonotype showed up just a few times. A much more abundant neighbour one base away suggests this may be a read error. The J gene is TRBJ1-2, the V gene TRBV28; 8 positions match TRBD1. Germline CDR1 reads MDHEN; CDR2 reads SYDVKM. The CDR3 length is 17 residues. J gave up 7 bases and V 2 bases, and 15 bases lay outside the gene matches. CDR3 bases: TGTGCCAGCAGTTTACCTCGACAGCCCCCAGGGGGCTGTGGCTACACCTTC. Translating it yields CASSLPRQPPGGCGYTF.

This clonotype turned up a few times. CDR3 DNA: TGCGCCAGCAGCCTTACTAGCGGGAGGCAGGGAGATACGCAGTATTTT. Translation gives CASSLTSGRQGDTQYF. The chain has TRBV5-1 and TRBJ2-3; 12 bases fit TRBD2. The trim removed 4 bases at V and 5 bases at J, leaving 8 bases unmatched. Germline V gene data show CDR1 as SGHRS and CDR2 as YFSETQ. The CDR3 is 16 amino acids.

Many counts were recorded for this clonotype. V gene TRBV18 combines with J gene TRBJ2-7, with 9 bases fitting TRBD2. Trimming at V came to 6 bases and at J to 3 bases, leaving 6 bases not matched to a gene. Germline V lookup: CDR1 KGHSH, CDR2 LQKENI. CDR3 size: 14 residues. As DNA, the CDR3 is TGTGCCAGCTCTCCGGGACTAGCAGACTACGAGCAGTACTTC. Encoded protein: CASSPGLADYEQYF. Full variable domain (rest looked up from reference TRBV18 and TRBJ2-7): NAGVMQNPRHLVRRRGQEARLRCSPMKGHSHVYWYRQLPEEGLKFMVYLQKENIIDESGMPKERFSAEFPKEGPSILRIQQVVRGDSAAYFCASSPGLADYEQYFGPGTRLTVT.

This clonotype was recorded many times. CDR3 loop: CASSLYGTGYSGANVLTF. The CDR3 nucleotides are TGTGCCAGCAGTTTATACGGGACAGGGTACTCTGGGGCCAACGTCCTGACTTTC. The J gene is TRBJ2-6, the V gene TRBV12-3 or TRBV12-4; TRBD1 matches 9 bases. The CDR3 totals 18 residues. V trimming: 2 bases; J trimming: 0 bases; junction bases outside the gene matches: 5.

Only a few counts were recorded for this clonotype. J is TRBJ2-1 and V is TRBV9; 9 bases match TRBD2. The germline gives CDR1 SGDLS, CDR2 YYNGEE. The CDR3 length is 14 residues. J lost 9 bases, V lost 7 bases, and 11 bases had no gene match. The CDR3 nucleotides are TGTGCCAGCTCAACGGCTAGCGGGAATGGTGAGCAGTTCTTC. This translates into CASSTASGNGEQFF.

This clonotype has a single count. It may be a read error: a sequence one base away is much more abundant. The chain uses TRBV5-1 and TRBJ2-1; 12 nucleotides agree with TRBD2. V shed 3 bases and J 6 bases; nucleotides not matched to a gene: 4. This CDR3 spans 15 amino acids. The V gene's germline CDR1 is SGHRS and CDR2 YFSETQ. CDR3 region: CASSSSLAGGNEQFF. CDR3 bases: TGCGCCAGCAGCTCGTCACTAGCGGGAGGCAATGAGCAGTTCTTC.

This clonotype showed up many times. The chain is built from TRBV2 and TRBJ1-2, with TRBD1 as a possible D gene (5 bases). The V gene's germline CDR1 is SNHLY and CDR2 FYNNEI. This CDR3 has 13 amino acids. Trimming stripped 5 bases from V and 6 bases from J, with 13 bases between. CDR3 sequence (DNA): TGTGCCAGCAGTTTCGGTGGGGCCGATGGCTACACCTTC. Encoded protein: CASSFGGADGYTF.

Concerning this clonotype: This CDR3 fails to terminate in the conserved phenylalanine or tryptophan, so it likely reflects a read error. The V gene is TRBV6-2 or TRBV6-3, the J gene TRBJ1-1; 8 bases line up with TRBD1. Losses at the gene ends were 0 bases for V and 0 bases for J; bases not matched to a gene: 3. The CDR3 is 16 amino acids. Looked up from germline, CDR1 is MNHEY and CDR2 is SVGEGT. DNA of the CDR3: TGTGCCAGCAGTTACTCCAGGACAGGGATGAACACTGAAGCTTTCCTT. Translating gives CASSYSRTGMNTEAFL.

This clonotype was recorded at least ten times. This rearrangement joins TRBV28 to TRBJ1-5; tentative D call: TRBD1 (5 bases). This CDR3 has 14 amino acids. CDR1 MDHEN and CDR2 SYDVKM come from the germline V gene. The V and J ends lost 7 bases and 5 bases respectively, with 15 bases between them. The CDR3 protein is CASIPAQGDQPQHF. CDR3 in DNA: TGTGCCAGCATCCCCGCCCAGGGCGATCAGCCCCAGCATTTT.

The CDR3 DNA is TGTGCCAGCAGTGAGGAGGGAGGGCAGGATGAGCAGTTCTTC. This codes for CASSEEGGQDEQFF. This chain uses TRBV6-4 with TRBJ2-1; 7 nucleotides align to TRBD2. The CDR3 is 14 residues long. With V trimmed by 3 bases and J by 8 bases, 7 bases remained unmatched. Germline V lookup: CDR1 MRHNA, CDR2 SNTAGT.

This clonotype showed up just a few times. The chain joins TRBV20-1 to TRBJ2-7, with TRBD1 matching over 7 bases. This CDR3 is built from 17 residues. V gave up 0 bases and J gave up 4 bases; unmatched junction bases: 15. The V gene's germline CDR1 is DFQATT and CDR2 SNEGSKA (reference sequence). The chain's CDR3 is CSARDRLPQGTRYEQYF. The DNA of the CDR3 is TGCAGTGCTAGAGATCGCTTACCACAGGGGACACGGTACGAGCAGTACTTC.

This clonotype came up many times. The chain recombines TRBV13 with TRBJ2-5, with 11 bases lining up with TRBD2. This CDR3 spans 16 amino acids. V was pared by 3 bases and J by 3 bases, with 6 bases of the junction left unmatched. Germline CDR1 and CDR2: PRHDT and FYEKMQ (reference sequence). DNA of the CDR3: TGTGCCAGCAGCTTCGAAACTAGCGGGAGTAAAGAGACCCAGTACTTC. Protein: CASSFETSGSKETQYF.

This clonotype was seen many times. A much larger clone sits a single nucleotide away, making a read error possible. CDR3 bases: TGTGCCAGCGGCCCGGGAGTGTTCGCAGATACGCAGTATTTT. It translates to CASGPGVFADTQYF. The V gene is TRBV13, the J gene TRBJ2-3, with D possibly being TRBD2 (6 bases). V lost 8 bases to trimming and J lost 4 bases, with 16 bases between them. Germline-derived CDR1 and CDR2 are PRHDT and FYEKMQ (reference sequence). The CDR3 is 14 amino acids. Looking up the rest from reference TRBV13 and TRBJ2-3 gives the full variable domain: AAGVIQSPRHLIKEKRETATLKCYPIPRHDTVYWYQQGPGQDPQFLISFYEKMQSDKGSIPDRFSAQQFSDYHSELNMSSLELGDSALYFCASGPGVFADTQYFGPGTRLTVL.

This clonotype appeared many times. The V gene is TRBV29-1, the J gene TRBJ1-2; weak D call: TRBD1 (6 bases). The CDR3 totals 12 residues. CDR1 and CDR2 from the germline V gene are SQVTM and ANQGSEA. Trimming left V 5 bases short and J 10 bases short, with 17 bases between. The CDR3 coding sequence is TGCAGCGTTTGGGGGGCTTGGTCGGACTACACCTTC. This sequence encodes CSVWGAWSDYTF.

This clonotype was counted between two and nine times. DNA for the CDR3: TGTGCCAGCAGTATTACAGGGGGCGTAGAGACCCAGTACTTC. Protein product: CASSITGGVETQYF. The rearrangement joins TRBV6-1 to TRBJ2-5, with TRBD1 identical over 9 bases. CDR1 is MNHNS, CDR2 SASEGT, per germline. Trimming cost V 5 bases and J 4 bases; bases outside gene matches: 5. CDR3 size: 14 residues.

This clonotype was found many times. This CDR3 reads CASSFGGNQPQHF. The CDR3 DNA reads as TGTGCCAGCAGTTTTGGTGGCAATCAGCCCCAGCATTTT. The rearrangement uses TRBV27 and TRBJ1-5; D unresolved. Germline loops: CDR1 MNHEY, CDR2 SMNVEV (reference sequence). This CDR3 is built from 13 residues. V lost 3 bases and J lost 2, with 5 bases in between.